The rows below give T cell receptor beta chains drawn from one sample of a study of blood T cell repertoires in COVID-19. Libraries were prepared by immunoSEQ multiplex PCR; TCRdb keeps only in-frame clonotypes and omits some of them. The sample consists of 390,000 or so clones, roughly 87% of them appearing once. Material for sequencing was PBMCs or T cells enriched from blood (not recorded which). Source of these receptors: a woman aged 45-65 years who had recovered from COVID-19. Both conserved end residues are part of each CDR3. Fields, in order: V gene, clone size, CDR3 protein. Clone size is not always given. Where it is, it says once, few, many or a class for expanded clones.

>TRBV12-3/TRBV12-4|-
CASSFPREKLFF
>TRBV9|-
CASSVGTGTGVYEQYF
>TRBV6-5|-
CASSLSGGAGIEAFF
>TRBV7-2|-
CASSLVGLLETQYF
>TRBV19|once
CASSTGTFTDTQYF
>TRBV6-5|-
CASSYQAPQGYTEAFF
>TRBV7-9|-
CASSSGLKEGQVLQPQHF
>TRBV7-9|-
CASSLGTVNEKLFF
>TRBV29-1|-
CSVEGLTDTQYF
>TRBV7-2|-
CASSLRGSGITDTQYF
>TRBV14|-
CASSYKRELGAGEKLFF
>TRBV6-2/TRBV6-3|-
CASSYWSREETQYF
>TRBV30|-
CAWTPGGRAGNTIYF
>TRBV5-4|-
CASSSGTAPGNTIYF
>TRBV6-2/TRBV6-3|-
CASSYSYGTTNEKLFF
>TRBV13|-
CASSGRGGGEKLFF
>TRBV7-2|-
CASSLVTSGGHEQFF
>TRBV18|-
CASSPLRGDSEAFF
>TRBV25-1|-
CASSFLRSTEAFF
>TRBV7-2|few
CASSLAWAGQPQHF
>TRBV11-3|-
CASNPTRGRGYYTEAFF
>TRBV29-1|-
CSVGGDNEKLFF
>TRBV5-4|-
CASSFKLADTDTQYF
>TRBV29-1|-
CSARQGPNEQFF
>TRBV18|-
CASSPDRDQPQHF
>TRBV4-1|-
CASSQDPRRDTEAFF
>TRBV18|-
CASSPLGASYNEQFF
>TRBV7-2|-
CASSFGSAGGLNEQFF
>TRBV7-2|once
CASSSGAYEQYF
>TRBV11-2|-
CASSSQPGTDTQYF
>TRBV4-3|-
CASSQDGYDTGELFF
>TRBV6-2/TRBV6-3|-
CASSLGLAGMMETQYF
>TRBV6-2/TRBV6-3|-
CASSSGVGEQYF
>TRBV19|-
CASRGGVNQPQHF
>TRBV5-1|-
CASSQTLNYGYTF
>TRBV5-1|-
CASSLTFGGPNTEAFF
>TRBV23-1|-
CASSQAGDRGHQETQYF
>TRBV5-5|-
CASSLIADSNYGYTF
>TRBV7-9|-
CASSHSPEKLFF
>TRBV5-1|few
CASSFAGGYNSPLHF
>TRBV2|-
CASHAVSGNQPQHF
>TRBV19|-
CASSMGSQPQHF